Reported below is one TCR beta chain. Its antigen specificity is not known. No base qualities exist here, and no much larger clone lies one base off it. TCRbeta CDR3 regions were amplified from genomic DNA using the immunoSEQ Assay, a bias-controlled multiplex PCR. Per the source publication's procedure: The number of nucleated cells in each sample was estimated by amplification of reference gene primers within the assay. To quantify the absolute abundance of each unique TCRbeta CDR3 rearrangement, sequence reads were collapsed and filtered. For each sample, productive Simpson clonality was calculated by taking the square root of Simpson's diversity index across productive rearrangements. In its TCRdb copy, this immuneACCESS table keeps in-frame sequences only and misses some clones. Where compared with another copy, unresolved V genes explain less than half of these, and the others have no known cause. That table supplies the V and J calls and clone size; D and trimming were determined from the DNA. The sample table contains about 250,000 clones; only one count was recorded for 92% of them. The ten top clones hold more than 0.65% of the sample.

The CDR3, from cysteine to phenylalanine, totals 16 residues. Only the CDR3 region is kept as DNA, spanning 48 bases read in frame from base 1. CDR1 is given as SGHKS and CDR2 as YYEKEE, both from the germline V gene (reference sequence). The germline V and J ends show losses of 2 bases and 2 bases respectively, and no gene match explains 4 bases of the junction. This entry comes from a study of blood T cell repertoires in COVID-19 (dated by TCRdb to about 2020). With regard to the full study: Samples from collaborators originated in the United States, Italy and Spain and spanned both the acute and convalescent phases of COVID-19. The prospective study material was composed of cDNA or gDNA derived from T cells, B-cell-depleted T cells, or PBMCs. The dataset comprised deeply sampled blood TCRbeta repertoires from subjects exposed to, actively infected with, or recovered from COVID-19. The repertoires were made available in a free public database intended to serve as a resource for research on the immune response to SARS-CoV-2. Samples came from the ongoing ImmuneRACE study (first 160 participants) plus 1,254 subjects from 6 global collaborators. Sample metadata almost always included a de-identified subject ID, COVID-19 status, age in years and sex. Where HLA class I and class II types were available, the types were taken from metadata supplied by the sample provider, not from assay-based typing.

General findings and caveats noted by the study authors: The amount of clinical and demographic metadata varied by source and participant and was provided uncurated.

One collaborating source in Seattle enrolled patients during active infection and followed them longitudinally through the course of disease. Whole blood was collected in K2EDTA tubes by collaborating institutions according to the institutions' own protocols. Collaborator samples were shipped for TCRbeta analysis as frozen whole blood, isolated PBMCs, or DNA extracted from either sample type. The sequenced sample was peripheral blood. The sequence derives from a man aged 30 to 45 with COVID-19, enrolled during active disease. The rearrangement combines TRBV5-5 with TRBJ1-5, and 10 bases in between align with TRBD1. The CDR3 sequence is CASSLAGTGGNQPQHF. The DNA sequence is as follows: TGTGCCAGCAGCTTAGCCGGGACAGGGGGCAATCAGCCCCAGCATTTT.